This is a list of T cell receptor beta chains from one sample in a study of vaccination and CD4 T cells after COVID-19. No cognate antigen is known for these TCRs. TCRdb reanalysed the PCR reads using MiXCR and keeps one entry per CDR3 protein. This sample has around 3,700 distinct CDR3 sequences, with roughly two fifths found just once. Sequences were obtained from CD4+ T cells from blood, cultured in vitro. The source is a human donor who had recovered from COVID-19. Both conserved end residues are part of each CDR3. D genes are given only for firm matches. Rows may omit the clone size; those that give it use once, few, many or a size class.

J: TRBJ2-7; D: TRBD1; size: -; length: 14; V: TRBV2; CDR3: CASTAGTGGLEQYF; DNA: TGTGCCAGCACGGCCGGGACAGGGGGCCTCGAGCAGTACTTC
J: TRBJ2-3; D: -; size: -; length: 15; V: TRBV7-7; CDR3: CASSFSGARTDTQYF; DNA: TGTGCTAGCAGCTTTAGTGGGGCTCGCACAGATACGCAGTATTTT
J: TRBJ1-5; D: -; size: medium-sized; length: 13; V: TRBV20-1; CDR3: CSASQGPNQPQHF; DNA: TGCAGTGCTAGTCAGGGCCCCAATCAGCCCCAGCATTTT
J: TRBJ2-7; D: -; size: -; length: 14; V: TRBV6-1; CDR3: CASSLTGHGYEQYF; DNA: TGTGCCAGCAGTCTTACAGGGCATGGCTACGAGCAGTACTTC
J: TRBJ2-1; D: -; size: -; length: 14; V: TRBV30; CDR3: CAWSPGRRGNEQFF; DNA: TGTGCCTGGAGTCCGGGGCGCAGGGGCAATGAGCAGTTCTTC
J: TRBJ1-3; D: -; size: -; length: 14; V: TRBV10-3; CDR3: CAISVQGYGNTIYF; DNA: TGTGCCATCAGTGTTCAGGGTTATGGAAACACCATATATTTT
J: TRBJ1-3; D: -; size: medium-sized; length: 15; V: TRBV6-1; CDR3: CASSGGREGGNTIYF; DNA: TGTGCCAGCAGTGGGGGCAGGGAAGGTGGAAACACCATATATTTT
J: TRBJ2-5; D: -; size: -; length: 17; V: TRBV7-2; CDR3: CASSFSNGLLYGGTQYF; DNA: TGTGCCAGCAGCTTTTCAAACGGGCTTCTCTATGGGGGGACCCAGTACTTC
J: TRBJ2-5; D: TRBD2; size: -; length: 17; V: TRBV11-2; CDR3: CASSLDRGTSLSETQYF; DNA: TGTGCCAGCAGCTTAGATCGGGGGACTAGTCTCTCGGAGACCCAGTACTTC
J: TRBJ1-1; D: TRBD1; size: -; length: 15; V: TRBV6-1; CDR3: CASTRVTGEITEAFF; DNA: TGTGCCAGCACCCGGGTGACAGGGGAGATCACTGAAGCTTTCTTT
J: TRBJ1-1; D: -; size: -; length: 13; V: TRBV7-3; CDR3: CASSLVRNTEAFF; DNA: TGTGCCAGCAGCTTAGTAAGGAACACTGAAGCTTTCTTT
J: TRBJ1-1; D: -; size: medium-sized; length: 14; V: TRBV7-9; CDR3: CASSPPQRNTEAFF; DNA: TGTGCCAGCAGCCCCCCACAGAGGAACACTGAAGCTTTCTTT
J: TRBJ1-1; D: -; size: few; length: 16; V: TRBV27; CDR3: CASSPGTTRGRTEAFF; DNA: TGTGCCAGCAGTCCCGGGACAACCCGGGGGAGGACTGAAGCTTTCTTT
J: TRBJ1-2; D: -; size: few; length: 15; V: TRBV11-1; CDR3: CASSLGAQGGYGYTF; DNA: TGTGCCAGCAGCTTAGGGGCCCAGGGCGGCTATGGCTACACCTTC